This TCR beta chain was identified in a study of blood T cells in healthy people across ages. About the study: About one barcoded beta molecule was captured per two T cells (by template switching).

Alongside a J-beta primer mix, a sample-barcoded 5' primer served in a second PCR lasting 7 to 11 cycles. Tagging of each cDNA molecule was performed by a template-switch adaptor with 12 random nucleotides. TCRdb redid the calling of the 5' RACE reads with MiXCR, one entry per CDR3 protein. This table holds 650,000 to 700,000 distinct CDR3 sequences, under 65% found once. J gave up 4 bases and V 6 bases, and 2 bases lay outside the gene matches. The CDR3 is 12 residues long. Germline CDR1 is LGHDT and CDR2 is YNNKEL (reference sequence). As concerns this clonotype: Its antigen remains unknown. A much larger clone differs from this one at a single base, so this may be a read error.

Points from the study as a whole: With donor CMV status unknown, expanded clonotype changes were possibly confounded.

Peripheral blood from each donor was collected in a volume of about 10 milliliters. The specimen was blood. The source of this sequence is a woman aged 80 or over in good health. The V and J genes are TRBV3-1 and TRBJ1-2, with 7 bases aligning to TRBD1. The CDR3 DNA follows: TGTGCCAGCAGAGGGACAGTCTATGGCTACACCTTC. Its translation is CASRGTVYGYTF. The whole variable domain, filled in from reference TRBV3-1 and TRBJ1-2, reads DTAVSQTPKYLVTQMGNDKSIKCEQNLGHDTMYWYKQDSKKFLKIMFSYNNKELIINETVPNRFSPKSPDKAHLNLHINSLELGDSAVYFCASRGTVYGYTFGSGTRLTVV.